Sequencing of this T cell receptor beta chain was carried out in a study of CD8+ T cells in alopecia areata. After isolation, RNA underwent reverse transcription to generate cDNA as the sequencing template. Generated by immunoSEQ multiplex PCR, the TCRdb table keeps only in-frame clones and is missing some. This sample has about 190,000 clones; around three fifths occur once, and the top ten carry roughly 4.2%. Regarding treatment: oral pan-JAK inhibitor, 5-10 mg twice daily. This CDR3 is built from 13 residues. CDR1 and CDR2 from the germline V gene are SQVTM and ANQGSEA. Trimming stripped 4 bases from V and 0 bases from J, with 9 bases between.

The sample here was CD4+ T cells sorted from blood, taken at week 4, from a patient treated with tofacitinib. The chain joins TRBV29-1 to TRBJ1-1, with no clear D. The TCR sequence derives from a human donor with alopecia areata. This CDR3 reads CSVVANLNTEAFF. CDR3 DNA: TGCAGCGTTGTGGCGAACCTGAACACTGAAGCTTTCTTT.